The 20 T cell receptor beta chains presented below share a single source sample, sequenced in a study of blood T cell repertoires in COVID-19. The assay was immunoSEQ multiplex PCR, and TCRdb's table has in-frame clones only and misses some. The sample lists over 55,000 clones; about nine tenths were seen once. The sample taken for sequencing was peripheral blood. Source of these receptors: a man aged 50-59 years with active COVID-19.

The chain links TRBV28 to TRBJ1-2, with 11 bases aligning to TRBD1. Germline V gene sequence: CDR1 MDHEN, CDR2 SYDVKM. The trim removed 3 bases at V and 8 bases at J, leaving 11 bases unmatched. The CDR3 runs to 16 residues. CDR3 amino acids: CASSFTPGQGAIGYTF. CDR3 sequence (DNA): TGTGCCAGCAGTTTTACCCCAGGACAGGGGGCGATCGGCTACACCTTC.

The chain joins TRBV7-2 to TRBJ2-5, with TRBD2 matching over 12 bases. This CDR3 region has 15 residues. Germline V gene lookup returns CDR1 SGHTA and CDR2 FQGNSA. The V gene end was trimmed by 4 bases and the J gene end by 4 bases; junction bases not matched to a gene: 4. The CDR3 is CASSWQLAGGETQYF. The CDR3 region has the DNA TGTGCCAGCAGCTGGCAACTAGCGGGGGGAGAGACCCAGTACTTC. The entire variable domain, with the rest obtained from reference TRBV7-2 and TRBJ2-5, is as follows: GAGVSQSPSNKVTEKGKDVELRCDPISGHTALYWYRQSLGQGLEFLIYFQGNSAPDKSGLPSDRFSAERTGGSVSTLTIQRTQQEDSAVYLCASSWQLAGGETQYFGPGTRLLVL.

V usage is TRBV7-2 and J usage is TRBJ2-7; TRBD2 matches 7 bases. In germline, CDR1 is SGHTA, CDR2 FQGNSA. The CDR3 is 15 amino acids. Germline trimming cut 5 bases from V and 3 bases from J; bases unmatched to any gene: 10. CDR3 coding DNA: TGTGCCAGCAGCACCGTTGCGGGAGTCGGCTACGAGCAGTACTTC. Translation: CASSTVAGVGYEQYF.

The J gene is TRBJ1-1, the V gene TRBV27, with D perhaps matching TRBD1 (5 bases). Germline CDR1 MNHEY, CDR2 SMNVEV (reference sequence). The CDR3 runs 13 residues. V was clipped by 2 bases and J by 4 bases, with 8 bases between them. The CDR3 reads CASSLVGGTEAFF. DNA for the CDR3: TGTGCCAGCAGTTTAGTGGGGGGCACTGAAGCTTTCTTT.

This chain links TRBV7-2 with TRBJ2-5; 9 bases match TRBD2. With 5 bases clipped from V and 1 base from J, the junction kept 8 bases outside the gene matches. The V gene's germline CDR1 is SGHTA and CDR2 FQGNSA. The CDR3 covers 16 residues. The CDR3 bases are TGTGCCAGCAGCCTCGGGACTAGCCTCGTCCAAGAGACCCAGTACTTC. Its protein product is CASSLGTSLVQETQYF.

V is TRBV5-1 and J is TRBJ2-7, with 7 bases identical to TRBD1. The ends lost 3 bases at V and 5 bases at J; junction bases unmatched: 14. Germline V gene sequence: CDR1 SGHRS, CDR2 YFSETQ. The CDR3 covers 16 residues. The chain's CDR3 is CASSSRVGQAKNEQYF. The CDR3, as DNA: TGCGCCAGCAGCTCGCGAGTAGGACAGGCTAAGAACGAGCAGTACTTC.

The chain recombines TRBV5-5 with TRBJ1-1; D not certain. CDR3 size: 12 residues. The germline V gene has CDR1 SGHKS and CDR2 YYEKEE (reference sequence). V was trimmed by 0 bases and J by 10 bases, leaving 10 bases between them. As DNA, the CDR3 is TGTGCCAGCAGCTTGGCGGGTTTGGGAGCTTTCTTT. Translated: CASSLAGLGAFF.

This sequence joins TRBV12-5 and TRBJ2-1; D gene uncertain. Trimming took off 4 bases at V and 6 bases at J, with 10 bases between the two ends. Per the germline V gene, CDR1 is LGHNT and CDR2 is FRNRAP. This CDR3 spans 13 amino acids. In DNA, the CDR3 is TGTGCTAGTGGTTATTCTGGGCGCAATGAGCAGTTCTTC. Amino acid sequence: CASGYSGRNEQFF. The full variable domain, its missing parts supplied by reference TRBV12-5 and TRBJ2-1, is DARVTQTPRHKVTEMGQEVTMRCQPILGHNTVFWYRQTMMQGLELLAYFRNRAPLDDSGMPKDRFSAEMPDATLATLKIQPSEPRDSAVYFCASGYSGRNEQFFGPGTRLTVL.

The chain links TRBV19 to TRBJ2-3; 11 nucleotides align to TRBD2. The CDR3 sequence is 17 residues long. CDR1 LNHDA and CDR2 SQIVND come from the germline V gene (reference sequence). Trimming at V came to 9 bases and at J to 4 bases, leaving 15 bases not matched to a gene. CDR3 DNA sequence: TGTGCCAGACCTCGACTAGCGGGGCCACCGCCCGCAGATACGCAGTATTTT. Protein product: CARPRLAGPPPADTQYF.

This sequence joins TRBV2 and TRBJ2-5; D might be TRBD1 (5 bases). In germline, CDR1 is SNHLY, CDR2 FYNNEI. CDR3 size: 13 residues. The V end was cut by 7 bases, the J end by 3 bases, with 12 bases between. The CDR3 loop is CASNPGREETQYF. CDR3 bases: TGTGCCAGCAACCCCGGCAGGGAAGAGACCCAGTACTTC.

The chain is built from TRBV7-8 and TRBJ2-1; D is unclear. The CDR3 length is 13 residues. The germline gives CDR1 SGHVS, CDR2 FQNEAQ. V gave up 10 bases and J gave up 4 bases, with 14 bases separating them. In DNA, the CDR3 is TGTGCCACCACTGGGCCTCCTTACAATGAGCAGTTCTTC. It encodes CATTGPPYNEQFF.

V gene TRBV9 combines with J gene TRBJ2-3; maybe TRBD1 (6 bases). The CDR3 is made up of 15 amino acids. Germline CDR1 SGDLS, CDR2 YYNGEE. V lost 2 bases and J 0 bases, leaving 10 bases between the germline ends. The CDR3 here is CASSVAGTSTDTQYF. The CDR3 coding sequence is TGTGCCAGCAGCGTTGCCGGGACAAGCACAGATACGCAGTATTTT.

This sequence joins TRBV4-3 and TRBJ2-5; D remains unclear. The CDR3 spans 12 residues. Deletions cut 4 bases from V and 5 bases from J, with 8 bases between. Germline V CDR1 and CDR2: LGHNA, YSLEER. CDR3 coding DNA: TGCGCCAGCAGCCGTATCGGGGAGACCCAGTACTTC. It is translated as CASSRIGETQYF.

The chain uses TRBV30 and TRBJ1-2; 8 bases map to TRBD1. The germline CDR1 and CDR2 sequences are GTSNPN and SVGIG (reference sequence). V lost 3 bases to trimming and J lost 7 bases; unmatched junction nucleotides: 19. The CDR3 totals 17 residues. CDR3 loop: CAWSQIGQGSSKGGYTF. CDR3 bases: TGTGCCTGGAGCCAAATAGGACAGGGTAGTAGTAAAGGTGGCTACACCTTC.

This clone is a singleton in its sample. The chain joins TRBV9 to TRBJ2-5; 7 positions match TRBD1. The ends lost 0 bases at V and 3 bases at J; junction bases unmatched: 8. The germline V gene has CDR1 SGDLS and CDR2 YYNGEE. The CDR3 length is 16 residues. DNA of the CDR3: TGTGCCAGCAGCGTAGGGGGACAGCTGGGAAAAGAGACCCAGTACTTC. It yields the protein CASSVGGQLGKETQYF.

The chain uses TRBV7-2 and TRBJ2-3, with D perhaps matching TRBD1 (6 bases). This CDR3 is 15 amino acids long. The V end lost 2 bases, the J end lost 5 bases, and 14 bases lay between the germline ends. The germline V gene has CDR1 SGHTA and CDR2 FQGNSA. CDR3 in amino acids: CASSLLRTAGDTQYF. The DNA of the CDR3 is TGTGCCAGCAGCTTACTCCGGACAGCCGGAGATACGCAGTATTTT.

CDR3 in DNA: TGTGCCAGCAGCTATGCGTGGGGGACAGGGATACACGAGCAGTACTTC. This translates into CASSYAWGTGIHEQYF. The V gene is TRBV7-8, the J gene TRBJ2-7, with TRBD1 identical over 9 bases. Germline CDR1 SGHVS, CDR2 FQNEAQ. CDR3 length equals 16 residues. V trimming: 4 bases; J trimming: 5 bases; junction bases outside the gene matches: 12.

This chain joins TRBV27 and TRBJ1-5; 9 bases match TRBD1. V shed 5 bases and J 5 bases; nucleotides not matched to a gene: 16. The CDR3 is 18 residues long. The germline gives CDR1 MNHEY, CDR2 SMNVEV (reference sequence). CDR3 sequence: CASSQRGAGRDRDQPQHF. In DNA, the CDR3 is TGTGCCAGCAGTCAGCGGGGCGCGGGAAGGGACAGGGATCAGCCCCAGCATTTT.

This rearrangement joins TRBV25-1 to TRBJ1-2, with D tentatively TRBD1 (5 bases). Trimming pared 5 bases from V and 4 bases from J, leaving 20 bases between. Germline V lookup: CDR1 MGHDK, CDR2 SYGVNS. The CDR3 consists of 16 residues. This chain's CDR3 is CASSPIGRGMSYGYTF. The DNA of the CDR3 is TGTGCCAGCAGTCCCATCGGCCGGGGGATGAGCTATGGCTACACCTTC.

This rearrangement joins TRBV7-2 to TRBJ1-5, with D uncertain. Trimming removed 1 base at V and 10 bases at J, with 14 bases between. The CDR3 has 14 residues. The germline V gene encodes CDR1 SGHTA and CDR2 FQGNSA. CDR3 in DNA: TGTGCCAGCAGCTTAGATCGGACGGGGAGCCCCCAGCATTTT. This gives the protein CASSLDRTGSPQHF.